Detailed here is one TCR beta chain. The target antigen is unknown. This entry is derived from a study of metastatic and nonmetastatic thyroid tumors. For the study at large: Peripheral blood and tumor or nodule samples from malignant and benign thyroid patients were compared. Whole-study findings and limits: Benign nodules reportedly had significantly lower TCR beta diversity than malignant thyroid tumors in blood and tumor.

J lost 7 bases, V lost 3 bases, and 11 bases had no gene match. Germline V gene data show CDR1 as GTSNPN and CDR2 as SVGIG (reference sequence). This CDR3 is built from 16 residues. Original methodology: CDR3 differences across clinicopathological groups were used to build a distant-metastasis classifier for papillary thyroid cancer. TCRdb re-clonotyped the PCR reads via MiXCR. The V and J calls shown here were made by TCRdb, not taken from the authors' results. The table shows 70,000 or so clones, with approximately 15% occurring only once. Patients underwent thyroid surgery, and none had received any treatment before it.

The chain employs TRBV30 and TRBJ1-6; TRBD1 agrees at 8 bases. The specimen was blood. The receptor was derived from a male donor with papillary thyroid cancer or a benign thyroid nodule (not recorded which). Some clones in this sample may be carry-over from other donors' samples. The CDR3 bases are TGTGCCTGGAGGGGGGACCCGGGACAGGAGAATTCACCCCTCCACTTT. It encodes CAWRGDPGQENSPLHF.